One sample yielded the 23 T cell receptor beta chains listed below, sequenced in a study of blood T cell repertoires in COVID-19. Repertoires were generated with immunoSEQ multiplex PCR, while TCRdb's copy carries only in-frame clones and drops some. The repertoire has about 160,000 clones, roughly 80% of them found once; the top ten carry roughly 14%. Sequencing was done on a sample of peripheral blood. The receptors derive from a woman over 75 with acute or convalescent COVID-19.

The rearrangement links TRBV27 to TRBJ2-2; D is unresolved. The CDR3 covers 12 residues. Germline V gene data show CDR1 as MNHEY and CDR2 as SMNVEV (reference sequence). Trimming removed 6 bases at V and 7 bases at J, with 9 bases between. The CDR3 sequence is CASRRLVGELFF. For the CDR3, the DNA is TGTGCCAGCAGGAGATTGGTCGGGGAGCTGTTTTTT.

J is TRBJ2-7 and V is TRBV7-6, with unresolved D. Between the trimmed V and J ends, which lost 1 base and 7 bases, there was a span of 5 bases. This CDR3 has 11 amino acids. Germline V gene sequence: CDR1 SGHVS, CDR2 FNYEAQ. The DNA for the CDR3 is TGTGCCAGCAGCTTAGTGTCTGAGCAGTACTTC. Its translation: CASSLVSEQYF.

The rearrangement joins TRBV30 to TRBJ1-1; 7 positions agree with TRBD1. V shed 4 bases and J 5 bases; nucleotides not matched to a gene: 13. The CDR3 spans 15 residues. Germline V gives CDR1 GTSNPN, CDR2 SVGIG (reference sequence). The CDR3 loop reads CAWTGGPRGETEAFF. The CDR3 DNA sequence: TGTGCCTGGACAGGGGGTCCCCGGGGAGAAACTGAAGCTTTCTTT.

This sequence joins TRBV29-1 and TRBJ1-4, with D perhaps matching TRBD1 (5 bases). Trimming took 4 bases from V and 5 from J, leaving 8 bases between them. Germline values: CDR1 SQVTM, CDR2 ANQGSEA. The CDR3 runs to 12 residues. Here the CDR3 reads CSVGTYNEKLFF. The CDR3 nucleotides read TGCAGCGTTGGGACATACAATGAAAAACTGTTTTTT.

This clone has only a few counts. The CDR3 nucleotides are TGCGCCAGCAGCTTGGCGTCCGAGCAGTACTTC. This codes for CASSLASEQYF. The gene calls are TRBV5-1 and TRBJ2-7; D not resolved. Germline-derived CDR1 and CDR2 are SGHRS and YFSETQ. The V gene lost 0 bases and the J gene lost 6 bases, with 4 bases spanning the gap. The CDR3 spans 11 residues.

The chain is built from TRBV5-1 and TRBJ1-1; D not resolved. The CDR3 length is 15 residues. Germline CDR1 is SGHRS and CDR2 is YFSETQ. Trimming removed 6 bases at V and 7 bases at J, with 22 bases between. The CDR3 DNA reads TGCGCCAGCACTCCGGGAGATCGTTTTGGCGGTGAAGCTTTCTTT. Its translation is CASTPGDRFGGEAFF.

The chain uses TRBV24-1 and TRBJ2-3; TRBD1 might be the D (5 bases). The germline gives CDR1 KGHDR, CDR2 SFDVKD. The length of the CDR3 is 14 residues. Trimming took 3 bases from V and 6 from J, leaving 12 bases between them. For the CDR3, the DNA is TGTGCCACCAGTGATACCGGACGACAGGATACGCAGTATTTT. Encoded protein: CATSDTGRQDTQYF.

This chain uses TRBV2 with TRBJ1-1; D is possibly TRBD1 (5 bases). The length of the CDR3 is 14 residues. V lost 6 bases and J lost 1, with 12 bases in between. Per the germline V gene, CDR1 is SNHLY and CDR2 is FYNNEI. CDR3 sequence: CASSDYRRNTEAFF. The CDR3 bases are TGTGCCAGCAGCGATTACAGGAGGAACACTGAAGCTTTCTTT.

This chain connects TRBV6-4 to TRBJ2-1, with D perhaps matching TRBD1 (6 bases). V lost 3 bases to trimming and J lost 4 bases, with 16 bases between them. Germline-derived CDR1 and CDR2 are MRHNA and SNTAGT. The CDR3 is 16 amino acids. The CDR3 region has the DNA TGTGCCAGCAGTGAAAGAGACAGGTCCTCTTACAATGAGCAGTTCTTC. Its protein is CASSERDRSSYNEQFF.

Only one count was recorded for this clone. This rearrangement joins TRBV2 to TRBJ2-7; 7 nucleotides align to TRBD2. The CDR3 extends over 16 amino acids. Germline V lookup: CDR1 SNHLY, CDR2 FYNNEI. The V and J ends lost 2 bases and 4 bases, in that order; junction bases with no gene match: 11. In DNA, the CDR3 is TGTGCCAGCAGTGAAAGGGGCGGCGGGAGTACGTACGAGCAGTACTTC. This codes for CASSERGGGSTYEQYF.

This clone occurred a few times. This chain joins TRBV19 and TRBJ1-5, with 8 nucleotides matching TRBD1. The CDR3 sequence is 14 residues long. The ends lost 7 bases at V and 3 bases at J; junction bases unmatched: 5. Germline V gene sequence: CDR1 LNHDA, CDR2 SQIVND (reference sequence). In DNA form, the CDR3 reads TGTGCCAGTAAACCGGACAGGGCCAATCAGCCCCAGCATTTT. Its translation is CASKPDRANQPQHF.

This chain links TRBV3-1 (or the pseudogene TRBV3-2) with TRBJ2-1; D is perhaps TRBD1 (6 bases). Germline V gene lookup returns CDR1 LGHDT and CDR2 YNNKEL (reference sequence). CDR3 length: 16 amino acids. Trimming took off 0 bases at V and 7 bases at J, with 16 bases between the two ends. CDR3 region: CASSQELTGTLNEQFF. The DNA for the CDR3 is TGTGCCAGCAGCCAAGAGCTGACAGGTACATTGAATGAGCAGTTCTTC.

The chain has TRBV7-2 and TRBJ1-5; D unresolved. The CDR3 spans 12 residues. V lost 5 bases and J 3 bases, leaving 5 bases between the germline ends. The V gene's germline CDR1 is SGHTA and CDR2 FQGNSA. The CDR3 sequence: CASSLLNQPQHF. The CDR3 DNA follows: TGTGCCAGCAGCCTACTCAATCAGCCCCAGCATTTT.

This clone has a handful of counts. J is TRBJ2-7 and V is TRBV7-8; weak D call: TRBD2 (5 bases). V dropped 4 bases and J dropped 1 base, with 11 bases sitting between them. CDR3 size: 14 residues. Germline CDR1 and CDR2: SGHVS and FQNEAQ. CDR3 sequence: CASSSWTVSYEQYF. The CDR3 coding sequence is TGTGCCAGCAGCTCCTGGACTGTATCCTACGAGCAGTACTTC.

The rearrangement uses TRBV28 and TRBJ1-5; a possible D gene is TRBD1 (6 bases). Trimming stripped 7 bases from V and 9 bases from J, with 19 bases between. The CDR3 length is 14 residues. Per germline, CDR1 MDHEN and CDR2 SYDVKM. The CDR3 DNA is TGTGCCAGCACCCCCCAACAGGGAGCAGGGCCCCAGCATTTT. Residues: CASTPQQGAGPQHF.

The chain is built from TRBV5-4 and TRBJ2-5; the match to TRBD1 covers 7 bases. The CDR3 is 15 amino acids. Germline V lookup: CDR1 SGHNT, CDR2 YYREEE (reference sequence). V shed 4 bases and J 5 bases; nucleotides not matched to a gene: 11. In nucleotides, the CDR3 is TGTGCCAGCAGCCCCCTAACAGGGGCGAGGGAGACCCAGTACTTC. Protein product: CASSPLTGARETQYF.

Concerning this clone itself: Other DNA sequences in the sample encode the same CDR3. This rearrangement joins TRBV2 to TRBJ1-2, with no clear D. Trimming removed 4 bases at V and 5 bases at J, with 8 bases between. This CDR3 is built from 12 residues. CDR1 is SNHLY, CDR2 FYNNEI, per germline. The CDR3 bases are TGTGCCAGCAGTGGTGAGGGATATGGCTACACCTTC. As protein: CASSGEGYGYTF.

The chain combines TRBV5-1 with TRBJ1-3; D may be TRBD1 (6 bases). V was clipped by 3 bases and J by 3 bases, with 13 bases between them. From germline, CDR1 is SGHRS and CDR2 YFSETQ. The CDR3 is made up of 15 amino acids. CDR3 amino acids: CASSSQQGDGNTIYF. The CDR3 DNA reads as TGCGCCAGCAGCTCCCAACAGGGTGATGGAAACACCATATATTTT.

J is TRBJ1-2 and V is TRBV6-6, with 12 nucleotides matching TRBD1. Germline trimming cut 5 bases from V and 4 bases from J; bases unmatched to any gene: 8. The CDR3 loop spans 16 amino acids. CDR1 is MNHNY and CDR2 is SVGAGI in the germline V gene (reference sequence). The CDR3 loop reads CASSPGTGGARYGYTF. CDR3 coding DNA: TGTGCCAGCAGTCCCGGGACAGGGGGCGCACGCTATGGCTACACCTTC.

This chain joins TRBV13 and TRBJ1-6, with D possibly TRBD1 on 6 matching bases. The CDR3 is 13 amino acids. Germline V gives CDR1 PRHDT, CDR2 FYEKMQ (reference sequence). V was shortened by 5 bases and J by 10 bases, with 12 bases between the two germline ends. Here the CDR3 DNA reads TGTGCCAGCAGCACCAACAGGGAGTCACCCCTCCACTTT. As protein: CASSTNRESPLHF.

Remarks on this clone: This sample includes further DNA sequences coding for the same CDR3. The J gene is TRBJ1-2, the V gene TRBV12-3 or TRBV12-4; TRBD1 might be the D (5 bases). V lost 2 bases and J 5 bases, leaving 9 bases between the germline ends. The CDR3 is 13 amino acids. As DNA, the CDR3 is TGTGCCAGCAGTTTACGCCAGGGTTATGGCTACACCTTC. Translation gives CASSLRQGYGYTF.

The chain recombines TRBV7-8 with TRBJ1-5; 7 nucleotides match TRBD1. V shed 3 bases and J 3 bases; nucleotides not matched to a gene: 8. Germline CDR1 is SGHVS and CDR2 is FQNEAQ. This CDR3 comprises 16 residues. CDR3 protein: CASSFRQGINNQPQHF. The DNA for the CDR3 is TGTGCCAGCAGCTTTAGACAGGGTATAAACAATCAGCCCCAGCATTTT.

V usage is TRBV19 and J usage is TRBJ1-1; 12 positions agree with TRBD1. There are 17 residues in the CDR3. Germline V gives CDR1 LNHDA, CDR2 SQIVND (reference sequence). With 5 bases clipped from V and 0 bases from J, the junction kept 7 bases outside the gene matches. DNA of the CDR3: TGTGCCAGTAGTGTCCGGGACAGGGGGCAGTTGAACACTGAAGCTTTCTTT. Translating gives CASSVRDRGQLNTEAFF.